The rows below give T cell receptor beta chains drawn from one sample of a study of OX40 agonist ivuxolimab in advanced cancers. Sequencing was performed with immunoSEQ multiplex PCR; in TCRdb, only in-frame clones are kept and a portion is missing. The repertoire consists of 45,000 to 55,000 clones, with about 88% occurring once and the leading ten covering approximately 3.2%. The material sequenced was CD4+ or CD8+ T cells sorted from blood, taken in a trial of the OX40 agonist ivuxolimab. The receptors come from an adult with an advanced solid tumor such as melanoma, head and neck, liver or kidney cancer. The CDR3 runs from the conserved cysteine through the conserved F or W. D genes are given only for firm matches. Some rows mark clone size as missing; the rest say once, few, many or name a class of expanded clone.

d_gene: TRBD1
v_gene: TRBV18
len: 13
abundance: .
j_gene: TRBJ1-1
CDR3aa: CASTTGMDTEAFF
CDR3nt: TGTGCCAGCACGACAGGGATGGACACTGAAGCTTTCTTT

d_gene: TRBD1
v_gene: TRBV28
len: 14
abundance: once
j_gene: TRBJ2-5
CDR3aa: CASSRGQGTETQYF
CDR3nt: TGTGCCAGCAGTAGGGGACAGGGAACAGAGACCCAGTACTTC

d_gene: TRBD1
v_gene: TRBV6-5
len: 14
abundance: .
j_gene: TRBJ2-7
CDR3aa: CASTPGTGVYEQYF
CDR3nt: TGTGCCAGCACCCCCGGGACAGGGGTCTACGAGCAGTACTTC

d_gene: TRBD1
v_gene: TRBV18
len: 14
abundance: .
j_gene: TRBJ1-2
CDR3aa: CASSSTGGDYGYTF
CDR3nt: TGTGCCAGCTCTTCGACAGGGGGCGACTATGGCTACACCTTC

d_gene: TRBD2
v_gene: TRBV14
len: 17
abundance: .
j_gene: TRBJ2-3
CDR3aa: CASSQPGLAFRGDTQYF
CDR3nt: TGTGCCAGCAGCCAACCCGGACTAGCTTTCAGAGGAGATACGCAGTATTTT

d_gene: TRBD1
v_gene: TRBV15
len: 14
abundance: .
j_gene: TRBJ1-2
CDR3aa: CATAQGGTNYGYTF
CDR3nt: TGTGCCACCGCCCAAGGGGGCACCAACTATGGCTACACCTTC

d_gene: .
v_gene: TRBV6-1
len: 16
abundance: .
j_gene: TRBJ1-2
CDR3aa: CASSEASEWWDYGYTF
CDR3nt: TGTGCCAGCAGTGAAGCCTCCGAGTGGTGGGACTATGGCTACACCTTC

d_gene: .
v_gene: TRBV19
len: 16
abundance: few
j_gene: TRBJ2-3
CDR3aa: CASSSRGTSGTDTQYF
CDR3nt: TGTGCCAGTAGTTCCCGGGGTACGAGCGGCACAGATACGCAGTATTTT

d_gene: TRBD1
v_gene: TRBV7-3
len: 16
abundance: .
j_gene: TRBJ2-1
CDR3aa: CASSPPGQGAVNEQFF
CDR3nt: TGTGCCAGCAGCCCACCGGGACAGGGGGCGGTTAATGAGCAGTTCTTC

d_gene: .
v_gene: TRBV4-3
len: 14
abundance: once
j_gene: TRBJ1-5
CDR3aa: CASSHLVVAQPQHF
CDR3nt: TGCGCCAGCAGCCACCTGGTTGTAGCCCAGCCCCAGCATTTT

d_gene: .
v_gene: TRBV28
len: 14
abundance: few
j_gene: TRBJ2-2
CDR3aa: CASRRLAQTGELFF
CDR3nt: TGTGCCAGCAGACGGCTAGCGCAAACCGGGGAGCTGTTTTTT

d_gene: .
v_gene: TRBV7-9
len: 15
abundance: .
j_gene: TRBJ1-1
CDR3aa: CASSIGDRLNTEAFF
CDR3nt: TGTGCCAGCAGCATCGGGGACCGACTGAACACTGAAGCTTTCTTT

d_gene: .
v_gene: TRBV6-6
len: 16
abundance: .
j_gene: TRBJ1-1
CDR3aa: CASSSYNRDINTEAFF
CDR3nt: TGTGCCAGCAGTTCTTACAACCGGGACATAAACACTGAAGCTTTCTTT

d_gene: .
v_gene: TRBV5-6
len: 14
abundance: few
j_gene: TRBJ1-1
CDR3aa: CASSFDTARTEAFF
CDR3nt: TGTGCCAGCAGCTTCGACACCGCCAGAACTGAAGCTTTCTTT

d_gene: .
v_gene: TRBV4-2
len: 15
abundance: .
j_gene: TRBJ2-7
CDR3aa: CASSQVDGASYEQYF
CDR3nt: TGTGCCAGCAGCCAAGTGGACGGGGCATCCTACGAGCAGTACTTC

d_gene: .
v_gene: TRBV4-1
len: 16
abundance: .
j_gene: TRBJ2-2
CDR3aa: CASSQDTAWSTGELFF
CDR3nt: TGCGCCAGCAGCCAAGATACTGCCTGGAGCACCGGGGAGCTGTTTTTT

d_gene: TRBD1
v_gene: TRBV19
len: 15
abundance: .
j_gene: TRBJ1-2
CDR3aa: CASSSPDRGRIGYTF
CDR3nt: TGTGCCAGTAGTTCGCCAGACAGGGGGCGAATCGGCTACACCTTC

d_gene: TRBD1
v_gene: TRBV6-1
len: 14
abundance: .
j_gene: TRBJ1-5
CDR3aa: CASRGQANNQPQHF
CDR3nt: TGTGCCAGCAGGGGACAGGCGAACAATCAGCCCCAGCATTTT

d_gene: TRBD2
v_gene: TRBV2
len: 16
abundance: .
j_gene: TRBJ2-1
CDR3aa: CASHKTGTSGINEQFF
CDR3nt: TGTGCCAGTCACAAAACCGGGACTAGCGGGATTAATGAGCAGTTCTTC

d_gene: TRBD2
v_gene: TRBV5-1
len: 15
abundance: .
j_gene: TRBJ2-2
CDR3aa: CASSFGGRNTGELFF
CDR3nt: TGCGCCAGCAGCTTCGGCGGGAGAAATACCGGGGAGCTGTTTTTT

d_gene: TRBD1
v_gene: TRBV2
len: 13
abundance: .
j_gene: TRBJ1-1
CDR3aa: CASRGQGLTEAFF
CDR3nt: TGTGCCAGTCGGGGACAGGGTTTGACTGAAGCTTTCTTT

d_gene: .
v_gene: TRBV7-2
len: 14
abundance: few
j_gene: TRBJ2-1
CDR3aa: CASSSPGAYNEQFF
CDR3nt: TGTGCCAGCAGCTCTCCGGGGGCCTACAATGAGCAGTTCTTC

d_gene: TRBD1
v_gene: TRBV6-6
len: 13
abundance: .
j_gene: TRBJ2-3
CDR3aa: CASSPGTGVRQYF
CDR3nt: TGTGCCAGCAGTCCCGGGACAGGGGTTCGGCAGTATTTT

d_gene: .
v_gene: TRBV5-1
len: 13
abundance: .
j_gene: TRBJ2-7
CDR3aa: CASSLARGYEQYF
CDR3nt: TGCGCCAGCAGCTTGGCGCGAGGTTACGAGCAGTACTTC

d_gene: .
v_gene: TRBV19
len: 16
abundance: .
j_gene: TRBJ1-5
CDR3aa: CASSIGAQGSNQPQHF
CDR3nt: TGTGCCAGTAGTATAGGCGCGCAGGGTAGCAATCAGCCCCAGCATTTT

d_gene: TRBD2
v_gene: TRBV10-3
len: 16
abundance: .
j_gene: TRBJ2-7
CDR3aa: CAISGINSGSGEEQYF
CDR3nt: TGTGCCATCAGTGGGATTAATAGCGGGAGTGGGGAAGAGCAGTACTTC

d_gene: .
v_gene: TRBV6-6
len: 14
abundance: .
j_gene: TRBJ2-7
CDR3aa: CASSYGSASYEQYF
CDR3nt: TGTGCCAGCAGTTACGGGTCAGCGTCCTACGAGCAGTACTTC

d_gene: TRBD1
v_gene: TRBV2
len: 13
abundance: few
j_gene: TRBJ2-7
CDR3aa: CASSTGTGGEQYF
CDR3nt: TGTGCCAGCAGTACCGGGACAGGGGGTGAGCAGTACTTC

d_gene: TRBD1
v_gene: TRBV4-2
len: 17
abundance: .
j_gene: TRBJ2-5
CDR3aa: CASSQGGVDRGRETQYF
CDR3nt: TGTGCCAGCAGCCAAGGCGGGGTTGACAGGGGGAGGGAGACCCAGTACTTC

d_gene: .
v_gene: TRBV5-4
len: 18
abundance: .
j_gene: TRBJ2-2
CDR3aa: CASSPRGGSARGTGELFF
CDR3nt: TGTGCCAGCAGCCCCCGGGGTGGGAGCGCCCGGGGCACCGGGGAGCTGTTTTTT

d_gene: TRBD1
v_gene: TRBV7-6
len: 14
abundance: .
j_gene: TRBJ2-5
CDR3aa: CASGRGLVGETQYF
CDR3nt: TGTGCCAGCGGCAGGGGGCTCGTGGGAGAGACCCAGTACTTC

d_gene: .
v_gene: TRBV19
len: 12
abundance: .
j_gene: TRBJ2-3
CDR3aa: CASSVTGDTQYF
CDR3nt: TGTGCCAGTAGTGTGACAGGTGATACGCAGTATTTT

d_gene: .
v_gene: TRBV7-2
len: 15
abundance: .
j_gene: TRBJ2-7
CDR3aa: CASSLDSSRAYEQYF
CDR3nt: TGTGCCAGCAGCTTAGATTCTAGCCGGGCCTACGAGCAGTACTTC

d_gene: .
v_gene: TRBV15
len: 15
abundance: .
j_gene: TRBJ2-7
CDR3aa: CATSRGEDFTYEQYF
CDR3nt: TGTGCCACCAGCAGAGGGGAGGATTTTACCTACGAGCAGTACTTC

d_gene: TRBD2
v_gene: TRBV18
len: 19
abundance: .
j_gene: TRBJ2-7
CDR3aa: CASSPYTGTSGRPSYEQYF
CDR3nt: TGTGCCAGCTCACCTTACACCGGGACTAGCGGGAGGCCCTCCTACGAGCAGTACTTC

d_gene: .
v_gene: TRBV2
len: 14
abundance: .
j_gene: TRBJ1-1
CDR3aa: CASRSMARGAEAFF
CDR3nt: TGTGCCAGCAGATCTATGGCGAGGGGAGCTGAAGCTTTCTTT

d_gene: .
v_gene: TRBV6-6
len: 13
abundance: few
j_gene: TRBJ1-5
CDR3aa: CASSYTVNQPQHF
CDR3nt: TGTGCCAGCAGTTACACAGTCAATCAGCCCCAGCATTTT

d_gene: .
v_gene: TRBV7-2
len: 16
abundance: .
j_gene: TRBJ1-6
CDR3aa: CASSHKTGRTASPLHF
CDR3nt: TGTGCCAGCAGCCACAAAACGGGACGGACGGCTTCACCCCTCCACTTT

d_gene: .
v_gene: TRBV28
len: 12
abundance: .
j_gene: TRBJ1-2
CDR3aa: CASSSVGHGYTF
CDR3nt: TGTGCCAGCAGCTCCGTGGGGCATGGCTACACCTTC

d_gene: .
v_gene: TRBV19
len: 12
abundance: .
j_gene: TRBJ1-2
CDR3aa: CASSTRNYGYTF
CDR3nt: TGTGCCAGTAGTACCCGGAACTATGGCTACACCTTC

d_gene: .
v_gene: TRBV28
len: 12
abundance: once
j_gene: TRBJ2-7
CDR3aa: CASSLLDSEQYF
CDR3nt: TGTGCCAGCAGTTTGCTTGATTCCGAGCAGTACTTC

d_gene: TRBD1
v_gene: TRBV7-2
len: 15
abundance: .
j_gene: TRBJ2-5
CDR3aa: CASSLARTGRETQYF
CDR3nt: TGTGCCAGCAGCTTAGCCAGGACAGGGCGGGAGACCCAGTACTTC

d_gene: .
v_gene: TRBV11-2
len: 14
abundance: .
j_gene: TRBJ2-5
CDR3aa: CASSPRRVEETQYF
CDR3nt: TGTGCCAGCAGCCCAAGGCGGGTCGAAGAGACCCAGTACTTC

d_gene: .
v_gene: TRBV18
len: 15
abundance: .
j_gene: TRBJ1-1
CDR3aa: CASSPSQRVDTEAFF
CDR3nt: TGTGCCAGCTCACCCTCGCAAAGGGTGGACACTGAAGCTTTCTTT

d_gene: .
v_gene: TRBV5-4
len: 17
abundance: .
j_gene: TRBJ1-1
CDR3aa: CASSGQVGAAGGTEAFF
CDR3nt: TGTGCCAGCAGCGGCCAGGTGGGGGCAGCCGGAGGCACTGAAGCTTTCTTT

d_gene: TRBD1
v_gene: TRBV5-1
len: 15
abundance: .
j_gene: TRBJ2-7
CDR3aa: CASSSGTGGAYEQYF
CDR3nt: TGCGCCAGCAGCTCCGGGACAGGGGGTGCCTACGAGCAGTACTTC

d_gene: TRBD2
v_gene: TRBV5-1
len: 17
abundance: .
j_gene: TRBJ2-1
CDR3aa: CASRKWGQREGLNEQFF
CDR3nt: TGCGCCAGCAGGAAGTGGGGGCAGCGGGAGGGCCTAAATGAGCAGTTCTTC

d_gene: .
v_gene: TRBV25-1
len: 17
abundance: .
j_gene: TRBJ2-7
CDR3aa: CASSSAGAGHRSYEQYF
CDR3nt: TGTGCCAGCAGTTCGGCCGGGGCGGGACATCGCTCCTACGAGCAGTACTTC

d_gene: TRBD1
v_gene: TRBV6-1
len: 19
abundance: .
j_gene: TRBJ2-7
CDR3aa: CASSARPGGSSWATYEQYF
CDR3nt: TGTGCCAGCAGTGCTCGGCCAGGGGGCTCTTCCTGGGCCACCTACGAGCAGTACTTC

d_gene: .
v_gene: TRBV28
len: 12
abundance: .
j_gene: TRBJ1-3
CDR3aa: CASSGQGNTIYF
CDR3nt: TGTGCCAGCAGTGGACAGGGAAACACCATATATTTT

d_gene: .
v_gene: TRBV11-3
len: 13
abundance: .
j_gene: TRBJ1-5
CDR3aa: CASSGASNQPQHF
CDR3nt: TGTGCCAGCAGCGGGGCCTCGAATCAGCCCCAGCATTTT

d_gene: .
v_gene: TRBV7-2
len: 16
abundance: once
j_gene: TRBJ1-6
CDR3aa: CASSLRQALLPRSLHF
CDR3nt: TGTGCCAGCAGCCTAAGACAGGCCCTTCTCCCTAGGTCCCTCCACTTT

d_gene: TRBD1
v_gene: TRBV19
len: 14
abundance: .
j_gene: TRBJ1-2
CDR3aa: CASSDRGQRNGYTF
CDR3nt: TGTGCCAGTAGCGACAGGGGGCAAAGGAATGGCTACACCTTC

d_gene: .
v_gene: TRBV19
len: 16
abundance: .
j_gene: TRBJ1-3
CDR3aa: CASIPHGSPSGNTIYF
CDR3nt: TGTGCCAGTATCCCCCATGGCAGTCCCTCTGGAAACACCATATATTTT

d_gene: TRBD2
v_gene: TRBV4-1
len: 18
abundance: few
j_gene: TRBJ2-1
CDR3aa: CASSQDTTSGRVHNEQFF
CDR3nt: TGCGCCAGCAGCCAAGATACGACTAGCGGGAGGGTTCACAATGAGCAGTTCTTC

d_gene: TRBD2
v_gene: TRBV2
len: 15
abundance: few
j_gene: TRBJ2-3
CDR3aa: CASSEGTSSTDTQYF
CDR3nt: TGTGCCAGCAGCGAAGGGACTAGCAGCACAGATACGCAGTATTTT

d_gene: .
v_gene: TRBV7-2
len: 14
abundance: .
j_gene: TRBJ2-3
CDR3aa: CASSLATSTDTQYF
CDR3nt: TGTGCCAGCAGCTTAGCGACAAGCACAGATACGCAGTATTTT

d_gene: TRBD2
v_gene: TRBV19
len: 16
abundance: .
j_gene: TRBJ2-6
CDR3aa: CASSGIGREGANVLTF
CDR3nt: TGTGCCAGTAGTGGGATAGGCAGGGAGGGAGCCAACGTCCTGACTTTC

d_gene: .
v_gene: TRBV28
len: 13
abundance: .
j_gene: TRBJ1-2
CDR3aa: CASSPGTPNGYTF
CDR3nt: TGTGCCAGCAGTCCAGGCACCCCAAATGGCTACACCTTC

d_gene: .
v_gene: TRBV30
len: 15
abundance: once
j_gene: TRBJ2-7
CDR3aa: CAWSVPHGRLGEQYF
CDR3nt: TGTGCCTGGAGTGTACCTCATGGCAGGCTAGGCGAGCAGTACTTC